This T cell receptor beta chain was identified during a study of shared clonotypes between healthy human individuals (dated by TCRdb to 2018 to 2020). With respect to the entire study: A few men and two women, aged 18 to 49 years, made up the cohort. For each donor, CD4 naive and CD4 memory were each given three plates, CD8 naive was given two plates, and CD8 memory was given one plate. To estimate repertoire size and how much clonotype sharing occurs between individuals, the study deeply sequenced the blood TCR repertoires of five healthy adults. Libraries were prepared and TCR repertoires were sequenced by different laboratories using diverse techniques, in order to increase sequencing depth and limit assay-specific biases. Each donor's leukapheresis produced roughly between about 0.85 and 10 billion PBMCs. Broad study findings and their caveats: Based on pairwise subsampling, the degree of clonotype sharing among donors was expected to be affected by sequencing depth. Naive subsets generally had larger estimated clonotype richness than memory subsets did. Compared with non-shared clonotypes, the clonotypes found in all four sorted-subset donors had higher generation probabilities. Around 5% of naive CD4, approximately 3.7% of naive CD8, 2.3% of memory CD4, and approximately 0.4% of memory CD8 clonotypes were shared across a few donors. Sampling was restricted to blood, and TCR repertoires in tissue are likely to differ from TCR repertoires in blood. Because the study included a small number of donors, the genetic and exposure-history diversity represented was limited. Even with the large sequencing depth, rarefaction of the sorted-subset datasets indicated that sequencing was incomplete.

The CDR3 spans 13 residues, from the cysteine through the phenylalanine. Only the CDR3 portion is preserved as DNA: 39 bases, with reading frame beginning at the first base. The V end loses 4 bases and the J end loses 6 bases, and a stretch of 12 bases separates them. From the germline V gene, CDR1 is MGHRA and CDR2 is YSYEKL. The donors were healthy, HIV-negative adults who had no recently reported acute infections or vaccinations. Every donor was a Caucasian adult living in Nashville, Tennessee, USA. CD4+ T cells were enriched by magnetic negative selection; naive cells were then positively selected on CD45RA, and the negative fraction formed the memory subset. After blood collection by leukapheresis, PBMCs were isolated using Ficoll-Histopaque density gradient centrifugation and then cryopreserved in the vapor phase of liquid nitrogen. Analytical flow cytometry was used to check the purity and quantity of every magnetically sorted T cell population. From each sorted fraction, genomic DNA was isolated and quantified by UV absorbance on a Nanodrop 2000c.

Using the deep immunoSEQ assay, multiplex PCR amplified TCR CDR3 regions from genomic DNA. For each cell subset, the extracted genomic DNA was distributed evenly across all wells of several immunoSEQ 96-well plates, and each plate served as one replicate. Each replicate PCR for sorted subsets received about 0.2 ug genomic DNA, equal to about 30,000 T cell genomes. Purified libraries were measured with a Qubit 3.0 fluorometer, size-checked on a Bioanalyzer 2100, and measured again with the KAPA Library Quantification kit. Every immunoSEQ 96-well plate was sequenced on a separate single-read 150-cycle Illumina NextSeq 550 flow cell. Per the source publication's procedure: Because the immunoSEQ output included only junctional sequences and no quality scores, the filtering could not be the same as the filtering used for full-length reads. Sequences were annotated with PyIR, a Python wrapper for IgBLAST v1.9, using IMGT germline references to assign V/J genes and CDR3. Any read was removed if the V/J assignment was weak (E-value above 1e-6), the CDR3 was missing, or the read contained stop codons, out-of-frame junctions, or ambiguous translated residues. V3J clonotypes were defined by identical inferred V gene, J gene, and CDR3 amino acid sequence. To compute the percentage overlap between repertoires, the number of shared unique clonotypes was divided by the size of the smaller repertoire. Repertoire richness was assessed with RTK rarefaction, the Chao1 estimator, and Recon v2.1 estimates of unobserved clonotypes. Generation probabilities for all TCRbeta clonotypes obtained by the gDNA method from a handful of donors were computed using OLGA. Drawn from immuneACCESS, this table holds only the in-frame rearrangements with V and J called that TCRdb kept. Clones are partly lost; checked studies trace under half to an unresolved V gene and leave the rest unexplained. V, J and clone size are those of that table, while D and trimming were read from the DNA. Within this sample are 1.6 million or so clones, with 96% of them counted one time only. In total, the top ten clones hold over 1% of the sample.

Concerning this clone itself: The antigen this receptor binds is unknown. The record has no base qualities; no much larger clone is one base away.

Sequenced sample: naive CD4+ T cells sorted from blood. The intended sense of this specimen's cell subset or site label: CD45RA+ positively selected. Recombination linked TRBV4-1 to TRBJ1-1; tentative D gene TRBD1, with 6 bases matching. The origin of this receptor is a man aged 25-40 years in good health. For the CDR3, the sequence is CASSLPDRSEAFF. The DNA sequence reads TGCGCCAGCAGCCTCCCGGACAGATCTGAAGCTTTCTTT.